What follows describes a single TCR beta chain. Its antigen is not yet known. One base away there is no much larger clone; base qualities are not given. The time point label of this sample denotes: second blood draw from one MS patient after hematopoietic stem cell transplantation. TCR beta repertoires were profiled from peripheral blood of 13 young patients with multiple sclerosis to demonstrate the VDJtools post-analysis software. Multiple sclerosis patients were children and adolescents aged roughly 6 to 16 years. The CDR3 holds 12 amino acids from the cysteine to the phenylalanine. Just CDR3 DNA is preserved here, 36 bases in frame from base 1. The germline ends are 10 bases apart after V is trimmed by 6 bases and J by 7 bases. The sample originates from a study of post-analysis software for immune sequencing data (dated by TCRdb to between 2014 and 2017). Regarding the research as a whole: Disease courses on record covered relapsing-remitting, secondary progressive and progressive-relapsing multiple sclerosis, though some patients had no subtype annotation. A subset of samples was prepared in parallel using single-end sample barcoding, then pooled and co-amplified after Illumina adapter ligation. Patient repertoires were compared against around 10 previously published healthy control repertoires from donors aged 6 to 25 years.

General study outcomes and caveats: The control group was slightly older than the multiple sclerosis patient group. Normalized Chao1 diversity was significantly lower in multiple sclerosis patients than controls, suggesting substantial peripheral T-cell clonal expansion. Direct clustering with F measure revealed strong co-clustering of samples prepared in the same batch, which led to a batch-effect correction. Patients showed significantly higher frequencies than controls for roughly five TRBV segments, among them TRBV5-6, TRBV5-1 and TRBV20-1.

The library was prepared using PCR. Sequencing took place on an Illumina HiSeq 2500. To reduce PCR and sequencing biases, unique molecular identifiers were incorporated into the TCR beta cDNA libraries. Every 1 to 10 million input T cells yielded approximately 500,000 cDNA molecules, meaning each molecule approximated one T cell. The patient libraries were prepared and sequenced with the same protocol used for the earlier healthy control dataset. Samples belonging to the same batch were prepared together, multiplexed and sequenced on a shared HiSeq lane. Per the source publication's procedure: Raw barcoded reads were processed with MIGEC, discarding single-read molecular identifier groups before consensus assembly and CDR3 extraction. Clonotype tables were post-analysed with VDJtools, and diversity was normalized by down-sampling all datasets to the smallest sample size. To correct batch-related cross-sample contamination, repertoire overlap clustering matched CDR3 amino acid sequences but not nucleotide sequences. TCRdb took the public reads, trimmed them with fastp at Q25, ran MiXCR for clone calling and kept in-frame beta chains. Every CDR3 protein is listed once, alongside the most common genes and DNA of its rows. V and J calls and clone size were set by TCRdb, not the authors. The sample includes around 160,000 distinct CDR3 sequences, with roughly 34% observed a single time. Jointly, the top ten make up 25% to 35% of the sample.

The clonotype was recovered from a girl between 5 and 17 years old with multiple sclerosis. Donor details come from another sample of the same person, matched by shared clones. The chain uses TRBV12-3 or TRBV12-4 and TRBJ2-1; perhaps TRBD2 is the D gene, with 5 bases matching. The specimen was blood, collected after autologous hematopoietic stem cell transplantation. The CDR3 is CASRVRGNEQFF. The DNA sequence is given as TGTGCCAGCAGGGTCCGGGGAAATGAGCAGTTCTTC.